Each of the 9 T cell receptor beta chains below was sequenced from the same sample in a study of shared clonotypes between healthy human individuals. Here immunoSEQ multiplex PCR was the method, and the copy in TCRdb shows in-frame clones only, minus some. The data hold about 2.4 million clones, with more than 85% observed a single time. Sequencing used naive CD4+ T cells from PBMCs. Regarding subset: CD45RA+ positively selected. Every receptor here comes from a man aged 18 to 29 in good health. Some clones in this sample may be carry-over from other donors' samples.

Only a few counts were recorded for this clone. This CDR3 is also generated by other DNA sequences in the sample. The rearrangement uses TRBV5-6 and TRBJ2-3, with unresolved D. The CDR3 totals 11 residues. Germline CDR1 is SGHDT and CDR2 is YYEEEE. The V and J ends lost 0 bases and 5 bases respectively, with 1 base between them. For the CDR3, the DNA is TGTGCCAGCAGCTTGGAAGATACGCAGTATTTT. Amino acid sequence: CASSLEDTQYF. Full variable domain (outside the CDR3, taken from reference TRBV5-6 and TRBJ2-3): DAGVTQSPTHLIKTRGQQVTLRCSPKSGHDTVSWYQQALGQGPQFIFQYYEEEERQRGNFPDRFSGHQFPNYSSELNVNALLLGDSALYLCASSLEDTQYFGPGTRLTVL.

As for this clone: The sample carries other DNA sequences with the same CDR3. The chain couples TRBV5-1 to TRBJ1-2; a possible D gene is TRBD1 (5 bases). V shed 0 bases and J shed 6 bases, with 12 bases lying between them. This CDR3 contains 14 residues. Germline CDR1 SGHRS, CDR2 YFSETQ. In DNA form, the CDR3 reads TGCGCCAGCAGCTTGGCCGGGACCGGGGATGGCTACACCTTC. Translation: CASSLAGTGDGYTF.

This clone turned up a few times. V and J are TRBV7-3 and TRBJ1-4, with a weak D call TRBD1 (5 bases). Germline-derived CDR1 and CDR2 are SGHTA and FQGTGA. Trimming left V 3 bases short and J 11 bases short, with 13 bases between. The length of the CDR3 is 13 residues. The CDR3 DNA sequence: TGTGCCAGCAGCTTTGGACCGGGGGGGAAACTGTTTTTT. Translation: CASSFGPGGKLFF.

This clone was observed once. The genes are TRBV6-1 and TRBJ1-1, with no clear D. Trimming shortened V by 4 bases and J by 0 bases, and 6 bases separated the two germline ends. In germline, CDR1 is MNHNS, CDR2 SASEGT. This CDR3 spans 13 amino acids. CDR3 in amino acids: CASSANMNTEAFF. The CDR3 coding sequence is TGTGCCAGCAGTGCAAACATGAACACTGAAGCTTTCTTT.

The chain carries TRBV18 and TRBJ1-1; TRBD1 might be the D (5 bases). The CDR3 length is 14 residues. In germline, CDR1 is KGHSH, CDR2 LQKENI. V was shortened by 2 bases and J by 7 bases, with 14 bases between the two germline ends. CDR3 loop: CASSPGARGNEAFF. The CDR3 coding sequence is TGTGCCAGCTCACCAGGGGCACGAGGGAATGAAGCTTTCTTT.

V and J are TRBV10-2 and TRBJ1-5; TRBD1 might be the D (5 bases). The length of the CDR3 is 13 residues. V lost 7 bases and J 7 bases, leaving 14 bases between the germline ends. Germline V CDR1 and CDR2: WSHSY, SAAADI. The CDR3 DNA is TGCGCCAGCAATGGAGGGGTTGGGCAGCCCCAGCATTTT. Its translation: CASNGGVGQPQHF.

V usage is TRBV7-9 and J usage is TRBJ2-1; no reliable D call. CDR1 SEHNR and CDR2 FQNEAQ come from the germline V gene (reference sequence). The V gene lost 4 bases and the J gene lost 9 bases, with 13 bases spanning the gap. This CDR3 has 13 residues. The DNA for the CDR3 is TGTGCCAGCAGCTCAAAGAAGTTCATTGAGCAGTTCTTC. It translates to CASSSKKFIEQFF.

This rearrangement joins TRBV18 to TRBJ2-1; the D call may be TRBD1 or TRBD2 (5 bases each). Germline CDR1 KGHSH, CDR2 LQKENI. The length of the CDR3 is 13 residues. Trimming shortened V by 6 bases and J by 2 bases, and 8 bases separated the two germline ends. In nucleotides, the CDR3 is TGTGCCAGCTCTGAGGGGACCTACAATGAGCAGTTCTTC. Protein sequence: CASSEGTYNEQFF.

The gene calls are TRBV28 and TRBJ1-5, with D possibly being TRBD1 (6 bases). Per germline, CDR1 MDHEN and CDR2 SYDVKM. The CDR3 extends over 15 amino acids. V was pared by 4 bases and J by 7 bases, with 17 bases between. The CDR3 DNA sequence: TGTGCCAGCAGTTCTTTCCTCAGGGGAGGCCAGCCCCAGCATTTT. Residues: CASSSFLRGGQPQHF.